This TCR beta chain came from a study of T cell responses to AZD1222 COVID-19 vaccine. General observations from the study: Seropositive at baseline were only six AZD1222 recipients. Increases in Spike-specific TCR breadth and depth were seen after two AZD1222 doses. Clonal diversity may have been underestimated, and the donors were mostly white British, with more females than males.

Data came from immunoSEQ multiplex PCR; TCRdb stores just in-frame clones and leaves some out. The table records roughly 100,000 clones, around 89% of them present only once. This clone was observed once. Its antigen is currently unknown. The ends lost 5 bases at V and 1 base at J; junction bases unmatched: 10. In germline, CDR1 is SGHAT, CDR2 FQNNGV. The CDR3 is 16 residues long. The receptor's source is an adult in good health. The genes are TRBV11-2 and TRBJ1-1; 7 bases fit TRBD1. The starting material was peripheral blood, obtained on day 0 of AZD1222 vaccination. The CDR3 region is CASSPIKGTANTEAFF. CDR3 sequence (DNA): TGTGCCAGCAGCCCGATCAAGGGGACAGCGAACACTGAAGCTTTCTTT. Based on the CDR3 plus reference TRBV11-2 and TRBJ1-1, the full variable domain is EAGVAQSPRYKIIEKRQSVAFWCNPISGHATLYWYQQILGQGPKLLIQFQNNGVVDDSQLPKDRFSAERLKGVDSTLKIQPAKLEDSAVYLCASSPIKGTANTEAFFGQGTRLTVV.